Reported below is one T cell receptor beta chain. Its specificity is unknown. This sample was taken from a study of identical twins. V dropped 4 bases and J dropped 4; count of bases not matched to a gene: 10. Germline-derived CDR1 and CDR2 are LGHDT and YNNKEL (reference sequence). The CDR3 covers 15 residues. A universal primer site was added by template switching, and unique molecular identifiers were carried by the cDNA. TCRdb processed the 5' RACE reads anew with MiXCR; each CDR3 protein has one entry. This sample has 1.5 million or so distinct CDR3 sequences, with around 29% found just once. Whole-study results and caveats: Model-predicted out-of-frame TCR alpha sharing fell below observed values in monozygotic twins. Findings depended on cross-sectional statistics rather than tracking the same donors.

This TCR was recovered from a newborn girl in good health. The chain combines TRBV3-1 with TRBJ2-7; 7 bases are shared with TRBD1. Material for sequencing was cord blood. The CDR3 DNA follows: TGTGCCAGCAGCCCATGGGGACAGACGATATACGAGCAGTACTTC. The encoded protein is CASSPWGQTIYEQYF.